The next 30 T cell receptor beta chains were all read from a single sample in a study of shared clonotypes between healthy human individuals. Libraries were prepared by immunoSEQ multiplex PCR; TCRdb keeps only in-frame clonotypes and omits some of them. Here the sample spans 2.5 million or so clones, around nine tenths being singletons. The sequenced sample was naive CD4+ T cells sorted from blood. Specified subset: CD45RA+ positively selected. These TCRs come from a man between 18 and 29 years old in good health.

The rearrangement uses TRBV5-4 and TRBJ2-2; TRBD2 agrees at 8 bases. The CDR3 sequence is 17 residues long. J was trimmed by 1 base and V by 0 bases; bases with no gene match: 5. Germline V gene lookup returns CDR1 SGHNT and CDR2 YYREEE (reference sequence). The CDR3 DNA is TGTGCCAGCAGCTTGGCCCAGAGCGGGGGGAACACCGGGGAGCTGTTTTTT. It codes for CASSLAQSGGNTGELFF.

The chain joins TRBV7-9 to TRBJ1-3, with D tentatively TRBD1 (5 bases). Trimming shortened V by 1 base and J by 1 base, and 14 bases separated the two germline ends. This CDR3 region has 17 residues. Per germline, CDR1 SEHNR and CDR2 FQNEAQ (reference sequence). The CDR3 DNA reads as TGTGCCAGCAGCTTAGACACGCAGGGAATATCTGGAAACACCATATATTTT. This translates into CASSLDTQGISGNTIYF.

The chain uses TRBV5-1 and TRBJ1-1; 7 bases line up with TRBD1. This CDR3 comprises 16 residues. Germline V gives CDR1 SGHRS, CDR2 YFSETQ. With 4 bases clipped from V and 4 bases from J, the junction kept 13 bases outside the gene matches. CDR3 coding DNA: TGCGCCAGCAGCCCCCAGGGTAGGGGGCAAAGCACTGAAGCTTTCTTT. Translated: CASSPQGRGQSTEAFF.

This chain connects TRBV28 to TRBJ2-7; 13 nucleotides match TRBD2. From germline, CDR1 is MDHEN and CDR2 SYDVKM. This CDR3 comprises 15 residues. Germline trimming cut 6 bases from V and 2 bases from J; bases unmatched to any gene: 4. The CDR3 region has the DNA TGTGCCAGCAGAAGACTAGCGGGGGGCCCCTACGAGCAGTACTTC. Protein product: CASRRLAGGPYEQYF.

This rearrangement joins TRBV7-2 to TRBJ2-1, with D unclear. Germline CDR1 reads SGHTA; CDR2 reads FQGNSA. The CDR3 sequence is 11 residues long. Trimming took off 4 bases at V and 10 bases at J, with 8 bases between the two ends. The CDR3 coding sequence is TGTGCCAGCAGCTCGTTTTCAGAGCAGTTCTTC. Translated, it gives CASSSFSEQFF. Using reference TRBV7-2 and TRBJ2-1 for the parts outside the CDR3, the full variable domain is GAGVSQSPSNKVTEKGKDVELRCDPISGHTALYWYRQSLGQGLEFLIYFQGNSAPDKSGLPSDRFSAERTGGSVSTLTIQRTQQEDSAVYLCASSSFSEQFFGPGTRLTVL.

V usage is TRBV27 and J usage is TRBJ1-5; 9 positions match TRBD1. CDR1 is MNHEY, CDR2 SMNVEV, per germline (reference sequence). The ends lost 5 bases at V and 2 bases at J; junction bases unmatched: 1. This CDR3 has 14 amino acids. As DNA, the CDR3 is TGTGCCAGCAGTACAGGGGGCGGCAATCAGCCCCAGCATTTT. Translation: CASSTGGGNQPQHF.

This rearrangement joins TRBV7-2 to TRBJ2-7, with TRBD2 identical over 7 bases. Per germline, CDR1 SGHTA and CDR2 FQGNSA. J was trimmed by 1 base and V by 3 bases; bases with no gene match: 12. The CDR3 consists of 17 residues. The CDR3 DNA sequence: TGTGCCAGCAGCTTGGGTTCCGGCGCGGGGGTTTCCTACGAGCAGTACTTC. Amino acid sequence: CASSLGSGAGVSYEQYF.

The chain uses TRBV5-6 and TRBJ2-3; D not certain. CDR1 and CDR2 (germline): SGHDT, YYEEEE. Trimming took 1 base from V and 2 from J, leaving 11 bases between them. CDR3 size: 15 residues. The CDR3 DNA sequence: TGTGCCAGCAGCTTGAGGGTGAAAGACACAGATACGCAGTATTTT. Protein sequence: CASSLRVKDTDTQYF.

The rearrangement uses TRBV2 and TRBJ1-4; no clear D. The ends were cut back, 5 bases at V and 5 bases at J, with 9 bases in the middle. The length of the CDR3 is 13 residues. Per the germline V gene, CDR1 is SNHLY and CDR2 is FYNNEI. CDR3 bases: TGTGCCAGCAGTTCACAGAGAAATGAAAAACTGTTTTTT. This translates into CASSSQRNEKLFF. Full variable domain (missing parts from reference TRBV2 and TRBJ1-4): EPEVTQTPSHQVTQMGQEVILRCVPISNHLYFYWYRQILGQKVEFLVSFYNNEISEKSEIFDDQFSVERPDGSNFTLKIRSTKLEDSAMYFCASSSQRNEKLFFGSGTQLSVL.

This clone was seen a few times. The rearrangement uses TRBV30 and TRBJ1-2; 7 positions agree with TRBD1. The CDR3 consists of 12 residues. Germline lookup yields CDR1 GTSNPN and CDR2 SVGIG (reference sequence). The V segment lost 4 bases and the J segment 8 bases; nucleotides outside the gene matches: 7. CDR3 in amino acids: CAWTRDRVGYTF. The CDR3 DNA sequence: TGTGCCTGGACGCGTGACAGGGTCGGCTACACCTTC.

The J gene is TRBJ1-5, the V gene TRBV5-4; D not resolved. Per the germline V gene, CDR1 is SGHNT and CDR2 is YYREEE (reference sequence). V was pared by 4 bases and J by 6 bases, with 8 bases between. This CDR3 spans 12 amino acids. The CDR3 sequence: CASSTGGQPQHF. CDR3 in DNA: TGTGCCAGCAGCACTGGAGGTCAGCCCCAGCATTTT.

The V and J genes are TRBV19 and TRBJ1-1; possibly TRBD1 for D (5 bases). CDR1 LNHDA and CDR2 SQIVND come from the germline V gene (reference sequence). The germline V and J ends were trimmed by 2 bases and 3 bases, with 13 bases remaining between them. CDR3 length: 15 residues. CDR3: CASSIYRWGDTEAFF. The CDR3 DNA reads TGTGCCAGTAGTATATATCGGTGGGGGGACACTGAAGCTTTCTTT.

This clone turned up a few times. The chain joins TRBV10-2 to TRBJ1-1; weak D call: TRBD1 (6 bases). There are 12 residues in the CDR3. The V end lost 8 bases, the J end lost 8 bases, and 15 bases lay between the germline ends. Germline V gene sequence: CDR1 WSHSY, CDR2 SAAADI. CDR3 DNA: TGCGCCAGCCAACGGGGGGCGGGAGAAGCTTTCTTT. Translated, it gives CASQRGAGEAFF.

The chain combines TRBV5-1 with TRBJ2-3; 11 nucleotides align to TRBD2. Germline V gives CDR1 SGHRS, CDR2 YFSETQ. The CDR3 loop spans 16 amino acids. V was pared by 9 bases and J by 1 base, with 10 bases of the junction left unmatched. The CDR3 loop is CATSKGLAEGTDTQYF. Here the CDR3 DNA reads TGCGCCACCTCTAAGGGACTAGCGGAAGGCACAGATACGCAGTATTTT. Full variable domain (rest looked up from reference TRBV5-1 and TRBJ2-3): KAGVTQTPRYLIKTRGQQVTLSCSPISGHRSVSWYQQTPGQGLQFLFEYFSETQRNKGNFPGRFSGRQFSNSRSEMNVSTLELGDSALYLCATSKGLAEGTDTQYFGPGTRLTVL.

Notes on this clone: The junction does not match germline at one end; this may be a read error. This chain uses TRBV2 with TRBJ1-4; D call uncertain. CDR1 and CDR2 from the germline V gene are SNHLY and FYNNEI. The CDR3 has 13 residues. CDR3 coding DNA: TGTGCCAGCAGTGAAGCCCCCCTCGGGGTTGTGCTTTTT. Translating gives CASSEAPLGVVLF.

The chain links TRBV29-1 to TRBJ2-3; 7 nucleotides agree with TRBD1. J was trimmed by 0 bases and V by 5 bases; bases with no gene match: 8. This CDR3 spans 15 amino acids. CDR1 SQVTM and CDR2 ANQGSEA come from the germline V gene. In nucleotides, the CDR3 is TGCAGCGTTAAAGGGACAGCCCTCAGCACAGATACGCAGTATTTT. Amino acid sequence: CSVKGTALSTDTQYF.

V usage is TRBV2 and J usage is TRBJ1-1; the D gene is possibly TRBD1 (6 bases). The V end lost 8 bases, the J end lost 1 base, and 14 bases lay between the germline ends. The V gene's germline CDR1 is SNHLY and CDR2 FYNNEI. The CDR3 spans 14 residues. In nucleotides, the CDR3 is TGTGCCAGCGAGACCGGACAGAAGAACACTGAAGCTTTCTTT. It encodes CASETGQKNTEAFF.

This clone was seen more than once but under ten times. This chain joins TRBV19 and TRBJ1-1; the D gene is possibly TRBD1 (5 bases). V was shortened by 3 bases and J by 5 bases, with 16 bases between the two germline ends. The CDR3 totals 15 residues. Germline V gene sequence: CDR1 LNHDA, CDR2 SQIVND (reference sequence). The CDR3 DNA follows: TGTGCCAGTAGTATTATTTGGGGGGATGATACTGAAGCTTTCTTT. Its translation is CASSIIWGDDTEAFF.

The rearrangement joins TRBV5-1 to TRBJ1-4; no definite D call. V shed 10 bases and J shed 7 bases, with 23 bases lying between them. Per the germline V gene, CDR1 is SGHRS and CDR2 is YFSETQ. This CDR3 contains 15 residues. The CDR3 region is CASKSDRLSGEKLFF. In DNA form, the CDR3 reads TGCGCCTCCAAATCAGACCGTCTGTCGGGTGAAAAACTGTTTTTT.

This clone was seen once. J is TRBJ2-1 and V is TRBV5-1, with TRBD1 matching over 9 bases. Germline V gives CDR1 SGHRS, CDR2 YFSETQ. The V segment lost 4 bases and the J segment 7 bases; nucleotides outside the gene matches: 12. The CDR3 covers 16 residues. The CDR3 loop is CASSRTGTGILNEQFF. DNA for the CDR3: TGCGCCAGCAGCCGGACCGGGACAGGGATATTGAATGAGCAGTTCTTC.

There are a few counts of this clone. The sample has other DNA sequences that encode this CDR3 too. The V call is TRBV27, the J call TRBJ1-1; no reliable D call. Germline V gene lookup returns CDR1 MNHEY and CDR2 SMNVEV (reference sequence). Deletions cut 2 bases from V and 1 base from J, with 5 bases between. The CDR3 extends over 13 amino acids. The CDR3 sequence: CASSLRENTEAFF. CDR3 coding DNA: TGTGCCAGCAGTTTACGGGAGAACACTGAAGCTTTCTTT.

V usage is TRBV9 and J usage is TRBJ2-7; D remains unclear. Trimming took off 2 bases at V and 2 bases at J, with 11 bases between the two ends. Germline values: CDR1 SGDLS, CDR2 YYNGEE. The CDR3 spans 14 residues. Here the CDR3 reads CASSVTSVPYEQYF. As DNA, the CDR3 is TGTGCCAGCAGCGTTACAAGCGTTCCCTACGAGCAGTACTTC.

The gene calls are TRBV7-2 and TRBJ2-5, with 8 positions matching TRBD1. Per germline, CDR1 SGHTA and CDR2 FQGNSA. The CDR3 is 15 amino acids. V shed 7 bases, J shed 3 bases, and the junction held 10 bases outside the gene matches. The CDR3: CASTTQGARKETQYF. In nucleotides, the CDR3 is TGTGCCAGCACCACTCAGGGGGCGCGCAAAGAGACCCAGTACTTC.

This chain connects TRBV10-3 to TRBJ1-1; D might be TRBD1 (5 bases). From germline, CDR1 is ENHRY and CDR2 SYGVKD. The CDR3 runs to 15 residues. The germline V and J ends were trimmed by 6 bases and 5 bases, with 19 bases remaining between them. The CDR3 nucleotides read TGTGCCATCAGCGCCCCAACAGGTGGCGGTACTGAAGCTTTCTTT. It yields the protein CAISAPTGGGTEAFF.

V gene TRBV10-3 combines with J gene TRBJ1-1; 8 bases agree with TRBD1. Germline assignment: CDR1 ENHRY and CDR2 SYGVKD. The CDR3 loop spans 14 amino acids. Trimming cost V 8 bases and J 5 bases; bases outside gene matches: 10. The CDR3 is CAIGDRGRDTEAFF. The CDR3, as DNA: TGTGCCATCGGCGACAGGGGACGGGATACTGAAGCTTTCTTT.

Comments on this clone: This same CDR3 is encoded by further DNA sequences in the sample. V and J are TRBV19 and TRBJ2-2, with D hard to call. Trimming stripped 5 bases from V and 0 bases from J, with 7 bases between. This CDR3 has 14 amino acids. Germline V CDR1 and CDR2: LNHDA, SQIVND (reference sequence). The CDR3: CASSRGANTGELFF. CDR3 coding DNA: TGTGCCAGTAGTCGAGGAGCGAACACCGGGGAGCTGTTTTTT.

As for this clone: Different DNA sequences within this sample yield the same CDR3. The CDR3 DNA is TGTGCCAGCTCACCCGACAGGGTTCGCACAGATACGCAGTATTTT. Amino acids: CASSPDRVRTDTQYF. The chain links TRBV18 to TRBJ2-3; 7 nucleotides align to TRBD1. Germline CDR1 and CDR2: KGHSH and LQKENI. This CDR3 has 15 residues. V shed 3 bases, J shed 1 base, and the junction held 4 bases outside the gene matches.

This chain connects TRBV11-2 to TRBJ2-1; D is unclear. The CDR3 runs 14 residues. In germline, CDR1 is SGHAT, CDR2 FQNNGV. Trimming cost V 1 base and J 6 bases, with 10 bases left between them. CDR3 in amino acids: CASSLAILGNEQFF. DNA of the CDR3: TGTGCCAGCAGCTTAGCTATTCTCGGCAATGAGCAGTTCTTC.

This clone has just one count. The rearrangement links TRBV28 to TRBJ1-1; D is perhaps TRBD1 (6 bases). In germline, CDR1 is MDHEN, CDR2 SYDVKM. Between the trimmed V and J ends, which lost 5 bases and 11 bases, there was a span of 15 bases. The CDR3 runs to 12 residues. CDR3: CASSATGFNAFF. As DNA, the CDR3 is TGTGCCAGCAGTGCCACAGGGTTTAACGCTTTCTTT. Variable domain in full (rest from reference TRBV28 and TRBJ1-1): DVKVTQSSRYLVKRTGEKVFLECVQDMDHENMFWYRQDPGLGLRLIYFSYDVKMKEKGDIPEGYSVSREKKERFSLILESASTNQTSMYLCASSATGFNAFFGQGTRLTVV.

This clone was seen a handful of times. The chain couples TRBV7-9 to TRBJ1-2, with no clear D. The germline V gene has CDR1 SEHNR and CDR2 FQNEAQ (reference sequence). Trimming shortened V by 1 base and J by 3 bases, and 0 bases separated the two germline ends. This CDR3 has 11 residues. CDR3 sequence reads: CASSLDYGYTF. The DNA for the CDR3 is TGTGCCAGCAGCTTAGACTATGGCTACACCTTC.